This T cell receptor (beta chain) was captured in a study of post-analysis software for immune sequencing data. Study-level information: The disease courses spanned relapsing-remitting, secondary progressive and progressive-relapsing forms of multiple sclerosis. Findings and caveats of the study: Controls showed significantly higher normalized Chao1 diversity than did multiple sclerosis patients. Under F measure analysis, samples from one preparation batch co-clustered strongly. Comparison of patients with controls showed five TRBV segments more frequent in patients, TRBV5-6, TRBV5-1 and TRBV20-1 among them.

This clonotype turned up a few times. The antigen remains undetermined. The length of the CDR3 is 15 residues. Germline values: CDR1 MNHEY, CDR2 SVGEGT. Unmatched junction bases numbered 5, after V lost 5 bases and J lost 1 base. Sequencing libraries made from TCR beta cDNA carried unique molecular identifiers. When about 1 to 11 million T cells were used, they gave 500,000 or so cDNA molecules. TCRdb called the PCR reads again in MiXCR, with one record for every CDR3 protein. Among hundreds of thousands of distinct CDR3 sequences listed, about 60% were seen once. The chain uses TRBV6-2 or TRBV6-3 and TRBJ2-3; 8 nucleotides match TRBD1. This TCR was recovered from a girl aged 2-9 years with multiple sclerosis. What was sequenced was blood. DNA for the CDR3: TGTGCCAGCAGTCGACAGGGGTTCGGCACAGATACGCAGTATTTT. Translation: CASSRQGFGTDTQYF.